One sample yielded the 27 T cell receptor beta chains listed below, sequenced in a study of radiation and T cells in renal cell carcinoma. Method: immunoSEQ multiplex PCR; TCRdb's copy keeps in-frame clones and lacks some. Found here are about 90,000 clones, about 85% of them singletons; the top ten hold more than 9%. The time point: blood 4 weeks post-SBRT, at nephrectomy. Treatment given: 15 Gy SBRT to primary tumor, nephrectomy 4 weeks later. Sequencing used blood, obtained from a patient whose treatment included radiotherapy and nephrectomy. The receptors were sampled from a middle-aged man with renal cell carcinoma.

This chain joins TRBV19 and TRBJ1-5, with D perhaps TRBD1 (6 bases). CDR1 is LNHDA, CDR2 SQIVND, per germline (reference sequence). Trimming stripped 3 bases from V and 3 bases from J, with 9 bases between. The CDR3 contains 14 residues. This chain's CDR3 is CASSIGQTNQPQHF. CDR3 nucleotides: TGTGCCAGTAGTATCGGACAGACCAATCAGCCCCAGCATTTT.

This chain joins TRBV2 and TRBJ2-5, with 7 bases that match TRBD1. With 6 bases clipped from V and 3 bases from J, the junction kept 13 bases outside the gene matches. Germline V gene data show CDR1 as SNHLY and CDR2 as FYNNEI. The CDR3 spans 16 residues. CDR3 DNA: TGTGCCAGCAGGGGGTTGGGCGGACAGGCCGAAGAGACCCAGTACTTC. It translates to CASRGLGGQAEETQYF.

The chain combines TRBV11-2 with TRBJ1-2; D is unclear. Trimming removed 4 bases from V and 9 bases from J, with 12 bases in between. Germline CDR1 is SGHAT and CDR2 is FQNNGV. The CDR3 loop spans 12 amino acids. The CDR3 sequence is CASSSVTFRYTF. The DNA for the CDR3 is TGTGCCAGCAGCTCCGTAACTTTTCGCTACACCTTC.

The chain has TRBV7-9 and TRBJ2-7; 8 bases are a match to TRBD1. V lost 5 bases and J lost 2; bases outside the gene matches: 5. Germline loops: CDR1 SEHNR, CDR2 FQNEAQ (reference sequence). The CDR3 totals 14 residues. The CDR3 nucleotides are TGTGCCAGCAGCCAGGACAGGGTAACCTACGAGCAGTACTTC. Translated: CASSQDRVTYEQYF.

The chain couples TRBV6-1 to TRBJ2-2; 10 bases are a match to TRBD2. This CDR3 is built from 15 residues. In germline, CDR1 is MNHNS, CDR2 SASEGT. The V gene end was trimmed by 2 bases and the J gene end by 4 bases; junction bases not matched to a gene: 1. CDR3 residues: CASSERTSGTGELFF. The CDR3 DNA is TGTGCCAGCAGTGAAAGGACTAGCGGCACCGGGGAGCTGTTTTTT.

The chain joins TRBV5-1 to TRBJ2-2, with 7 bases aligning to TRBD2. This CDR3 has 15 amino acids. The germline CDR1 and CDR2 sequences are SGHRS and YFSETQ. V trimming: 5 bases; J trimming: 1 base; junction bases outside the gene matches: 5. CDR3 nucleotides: TGCGCCAGCAGTCGACTAGCCAGGAACACCGGGGAGCTGTTTTTT. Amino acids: CASSRLARNTGELFF.

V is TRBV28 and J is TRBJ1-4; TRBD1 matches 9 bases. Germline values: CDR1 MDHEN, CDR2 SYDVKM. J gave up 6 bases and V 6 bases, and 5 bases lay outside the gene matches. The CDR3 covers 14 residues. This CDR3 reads CASRSGTGYEKLFF. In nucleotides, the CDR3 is TGTGCCAGCAGATCCGGGACAGGGTATGAAAAACTGTTTTTT.

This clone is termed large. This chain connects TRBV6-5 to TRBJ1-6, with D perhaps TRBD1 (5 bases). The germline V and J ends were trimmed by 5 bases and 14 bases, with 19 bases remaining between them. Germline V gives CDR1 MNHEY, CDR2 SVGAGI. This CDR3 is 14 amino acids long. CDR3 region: CASSLNAPGRTLHF. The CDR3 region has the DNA TGTGCCAGCAGTCTCAACGCCCCGGGACGAACCCTCCACTTT.

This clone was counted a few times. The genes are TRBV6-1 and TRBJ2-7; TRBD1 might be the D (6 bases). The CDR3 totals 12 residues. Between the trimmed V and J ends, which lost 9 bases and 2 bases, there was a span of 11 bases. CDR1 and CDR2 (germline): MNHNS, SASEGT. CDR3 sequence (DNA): TGTGCCAGGACAGGACATCCCTACGAGCAGTACTTC. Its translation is CARTGHPYEQYF.

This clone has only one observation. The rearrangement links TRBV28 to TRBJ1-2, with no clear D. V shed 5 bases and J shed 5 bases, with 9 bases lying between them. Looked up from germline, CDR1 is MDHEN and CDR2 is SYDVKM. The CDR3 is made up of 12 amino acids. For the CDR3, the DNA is TGTGCCAGCAGTCCCCATCTGTATGGCTACACCTTC. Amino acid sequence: CASSPHLYGYTF.

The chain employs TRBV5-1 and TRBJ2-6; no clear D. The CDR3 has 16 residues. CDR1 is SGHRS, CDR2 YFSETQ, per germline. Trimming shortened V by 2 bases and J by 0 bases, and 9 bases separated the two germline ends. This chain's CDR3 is CASSLGGNSGANVLTF. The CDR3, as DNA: TGCGCCAGCAGCTTAGGCGGTAACTCTGGGGCCAACGTCCTGACTTTC. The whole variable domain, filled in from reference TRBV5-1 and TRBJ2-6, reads KAGVTQTPRYLIKTRGQQVTLSCSPISGHRSVSWYQQTPGQGLQFLFEYFSETQRNKGNFPGRFSGRQFSNSRSEMNVSTLELGDSALYLCASSLGGNSGANVLTFGAGSRLTVL.

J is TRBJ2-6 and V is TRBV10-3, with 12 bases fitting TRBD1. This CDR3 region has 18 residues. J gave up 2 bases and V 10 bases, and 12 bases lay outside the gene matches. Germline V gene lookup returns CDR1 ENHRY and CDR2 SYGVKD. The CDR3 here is CASRLWGTGGAGANVLTF. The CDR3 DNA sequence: TGTGCCAGCAGGCTTTGGGGGACAGGGGGCGCTGGGGCCAACGTCCTGACTTTC.

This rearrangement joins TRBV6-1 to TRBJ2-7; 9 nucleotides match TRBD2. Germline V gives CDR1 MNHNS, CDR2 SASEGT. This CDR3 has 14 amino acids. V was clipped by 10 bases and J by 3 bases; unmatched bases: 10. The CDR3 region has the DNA TGTGCCATCGGGGTGATAGCGGGAGACTACGAGCAGTACTTC. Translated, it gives CAIGVIAGDYEQYF.

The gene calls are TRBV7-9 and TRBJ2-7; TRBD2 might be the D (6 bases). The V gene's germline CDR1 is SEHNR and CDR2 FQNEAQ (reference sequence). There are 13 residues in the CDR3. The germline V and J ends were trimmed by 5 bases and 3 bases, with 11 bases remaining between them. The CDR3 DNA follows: TGTGCCAGCAGCCAAGACGGGAGCTACGAGCAGTACTTC. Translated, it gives CASSQDGSYEQYF.

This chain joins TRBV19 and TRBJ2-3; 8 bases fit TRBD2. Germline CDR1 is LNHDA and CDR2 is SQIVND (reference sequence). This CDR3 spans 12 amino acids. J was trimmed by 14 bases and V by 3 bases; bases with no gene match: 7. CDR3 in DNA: TGTGCCAGTAGTATCGGGGGGGACTCTCCGTATTTT. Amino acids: CASSIGGDSPYF.

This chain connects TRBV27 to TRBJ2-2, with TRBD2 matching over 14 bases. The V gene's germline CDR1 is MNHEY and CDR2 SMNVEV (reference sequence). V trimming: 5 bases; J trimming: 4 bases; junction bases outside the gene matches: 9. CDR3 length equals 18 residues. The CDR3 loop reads CASSKTGTSGGLTGELFF. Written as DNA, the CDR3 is TGTGCCAGCAGTAAAACCGGGACTAGCGGGGGTCTCACCGGGGAGCTGTTTTTT.

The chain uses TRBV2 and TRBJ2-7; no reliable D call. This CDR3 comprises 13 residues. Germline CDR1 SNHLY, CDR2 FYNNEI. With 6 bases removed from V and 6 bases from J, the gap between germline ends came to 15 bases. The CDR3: CASSDDSQVEQYF. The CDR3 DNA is TGTGCCAGCAGCGACGACTCTCAGGTCGAGCAGTACTTC.

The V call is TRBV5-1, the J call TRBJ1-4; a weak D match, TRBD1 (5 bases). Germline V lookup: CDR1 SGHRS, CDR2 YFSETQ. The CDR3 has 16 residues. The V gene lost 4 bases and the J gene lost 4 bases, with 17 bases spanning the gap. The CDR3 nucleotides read TGCGCCAGCAGCGTCTCCGGGACGACTTTTAATGAAAAACTGTTTTTT. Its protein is CASSVSGTTFNEKLFF.

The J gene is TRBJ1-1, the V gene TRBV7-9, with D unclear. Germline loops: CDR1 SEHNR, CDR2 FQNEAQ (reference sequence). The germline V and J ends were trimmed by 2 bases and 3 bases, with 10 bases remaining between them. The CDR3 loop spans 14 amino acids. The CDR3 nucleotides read TGTGCCAGCAGCTTAAGTAGACTGGACACTGAAGCTTTCTTT. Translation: CASSLSRLDTEAFF.

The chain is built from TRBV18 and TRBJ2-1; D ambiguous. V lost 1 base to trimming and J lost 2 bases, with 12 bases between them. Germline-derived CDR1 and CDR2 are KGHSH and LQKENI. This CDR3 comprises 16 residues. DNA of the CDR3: TGTGCCAGCTCACCACGTTCGGGCGGTCCCTACAATGAGCAGTTCTTC. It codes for CASSPRSGGPYNEQFF.

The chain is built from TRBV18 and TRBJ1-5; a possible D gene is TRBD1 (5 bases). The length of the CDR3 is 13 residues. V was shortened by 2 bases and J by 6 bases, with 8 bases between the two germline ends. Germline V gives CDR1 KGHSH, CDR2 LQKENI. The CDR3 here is CASSPAGSQPQHF. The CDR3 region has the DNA TGTGCCAGCTCACCAGCAGGGAGTCAGCCCCAGCATTTT.

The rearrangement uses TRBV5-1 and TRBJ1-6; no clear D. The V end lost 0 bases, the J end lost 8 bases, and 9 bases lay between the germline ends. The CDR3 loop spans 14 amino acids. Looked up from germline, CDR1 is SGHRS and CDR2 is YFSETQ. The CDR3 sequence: CASSLGNPDSPLHF. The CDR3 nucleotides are TGCGCCAGCAGCTTGGGCAACCCCGATTCACCCCTCCACTTT. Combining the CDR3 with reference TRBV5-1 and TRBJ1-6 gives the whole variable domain KAGVTQTPRYLIKTRGQQVTLSCSPISGHRSVSWYQQTPGQGLQFLFEYFSETQRNKGNFPGRFSGRQFSNSRSEMNVSTLELGDSALYLCASSLGNPDSPLHFGNGTRLTVT.

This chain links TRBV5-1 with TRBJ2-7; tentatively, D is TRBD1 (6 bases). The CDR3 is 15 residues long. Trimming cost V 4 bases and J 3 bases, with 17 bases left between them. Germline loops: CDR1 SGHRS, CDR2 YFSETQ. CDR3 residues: CASSTQPDSLYEQYF. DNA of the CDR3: TGCGCCAGCAGCACCCAGCCGGACAGTCTCTACGAGCAGTACTTC.

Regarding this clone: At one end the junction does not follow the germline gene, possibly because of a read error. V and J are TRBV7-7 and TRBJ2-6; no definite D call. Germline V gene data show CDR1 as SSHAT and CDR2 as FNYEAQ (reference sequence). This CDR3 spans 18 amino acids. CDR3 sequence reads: CASSSNPPASSGANVLTF. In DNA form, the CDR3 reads TGTGCTAGCAGCTCTAACCCCCCCGCGAGCTCTGGGGCCAACGTCCTGACTTTC.

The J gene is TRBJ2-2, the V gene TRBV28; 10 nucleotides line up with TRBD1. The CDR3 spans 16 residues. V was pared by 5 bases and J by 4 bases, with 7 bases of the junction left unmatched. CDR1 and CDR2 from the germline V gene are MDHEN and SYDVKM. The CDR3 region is CASSVRQGAGTGELFF. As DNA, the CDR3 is TGTGCCAGCAGTGTAAGACAGGGGGCTGGCACCGGGGAGCTGTTTTTT. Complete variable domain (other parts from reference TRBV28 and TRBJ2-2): DVKVTQSSRYLVKRTGEKVFLECVQDMDHENMFWYRQDPGLGLRLIYFSYDVKMKEKGDIPEGYSVSREKKERFSLILESASTNQTSMYLCASSVRQGAGTGELFFGEGSRLTVL.

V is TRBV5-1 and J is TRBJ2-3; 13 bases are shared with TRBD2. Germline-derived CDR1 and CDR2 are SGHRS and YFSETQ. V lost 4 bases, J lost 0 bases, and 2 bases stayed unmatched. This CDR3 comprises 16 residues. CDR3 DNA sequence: TGCGCCAGCAGCGAGGGACTAGCGGGGAGCACAGATACGCAGTATTTT. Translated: CASSEGLAGSTDTQYF.

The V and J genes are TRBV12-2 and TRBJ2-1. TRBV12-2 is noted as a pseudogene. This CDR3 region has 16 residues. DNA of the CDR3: TGTGCAAGTCGCTTTCGCGTTTTGGACCTCTCCAATGAGCAGTTCTTC. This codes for CASRFRVLDLSNEQFF.